This T cell receptor (beta chain) was recorded in a study of blood T cell repertoires in COVID-19. Looking at the study overall: Whether acute or convalescent, the COVID-19 samples came from the United States, Italy and Spain. From T cells, B-cell-depleted T cells, or PBMCs came the material, which was cDNA or gDNA.

Germline CDR1 reads LGHNA; CDR2 reads YSLEER. V lost 0 bases to trimming and J lost 1 base, with 9 bases between them. The CDR3 extends over 15 amino acids. Those enrolled, adults aged roughly 18 to 90 years, came from about two dozen US areas. Only in-frame clones appear in the TCRdb table, and some are missing; sequencing was by immunoSEQ multiplex PCR. The sample records about 440,000 clones, roughly 85% being singletons. The V call is TRBV4-3, the J call TRBJ1-1; D gene ambiguous. This receptor was obtained from a young woman with acute COVID-19. Sequencing input: PBMCs or T cells enriched from blood (not recorded which). Written as DNA, the CDR3 is TGCGCCAGCAGCCAAGATCTCGGGAAGAACACTGAAGCTTTCTTT. Protein product: CASSQDLGKNTEAFF.